This T cell receptor beta chain was captured in a study of identical twins. TCRdb redid the calling of the 5' RACE reads with MiXCR, one entry per CDR3 protein. The table has roughly 230,000 distinct CDR3 sequences, about 8.3% seen once. This clonotype was detected a few times. This CDR3 has 15 amino acids. Looked up from germline, CDR1 is DFQATT and CDR2 is SNEGSKA (reference sequence). Trimming took 6 bases from V and 7 from J, leaving 23 bases between them. The same data also went into a second study, on yellow fever vaccine responses in identical twins.

This receptor was taken from a woman under 30 in good health. The material sequenced was CD8+ T cells sorted from blood. The gene calls are TRBV20-1 and TRBJ2-3; D not certain. CDR3 bases: TGCAGTGCGAAGGCTCGCTACTCCCTCGTGTATACGCAGTATTTT. Its translation: CSAKARYSLVYTQYF.